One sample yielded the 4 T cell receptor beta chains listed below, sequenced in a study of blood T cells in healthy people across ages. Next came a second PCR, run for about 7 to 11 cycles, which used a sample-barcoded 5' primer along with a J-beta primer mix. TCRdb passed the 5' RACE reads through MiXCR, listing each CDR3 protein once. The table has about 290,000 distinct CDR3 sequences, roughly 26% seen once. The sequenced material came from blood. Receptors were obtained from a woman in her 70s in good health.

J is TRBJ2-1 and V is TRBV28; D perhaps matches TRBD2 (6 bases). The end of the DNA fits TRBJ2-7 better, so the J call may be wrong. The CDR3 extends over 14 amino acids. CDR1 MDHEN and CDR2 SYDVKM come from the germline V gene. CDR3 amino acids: CASSRIGARGEQYF. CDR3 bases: TGTGCCAGCAGCCGAATAGGGGCGCGGGGCGAGCAGTACTTC.

CDR3 nucleotide sequence: TGTGCCAGCAGCAATTCGGGCGAGCAGTACTTC. Protein product: CASSNSGEQYF. The J gene is TRBJ2-7, the V gene TRBV6-2 or TRBV6-3, with D hard to call. Per germline, CDR1 MNHEY and CDR2 SVGEGT. The CDR3 sequence is 11 residues long. The germline V and J ends were trimmed by 6 bases and 6 bases, with 9 bases remaining between them.

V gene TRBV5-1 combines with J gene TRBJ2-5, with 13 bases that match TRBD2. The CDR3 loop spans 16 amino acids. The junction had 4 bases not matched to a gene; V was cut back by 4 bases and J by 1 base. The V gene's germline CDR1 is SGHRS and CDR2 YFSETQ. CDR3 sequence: CASSGGLAGIQETQYF. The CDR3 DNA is TGCGCCAGCAGCGGGGGACTAGCGGGGATCCAAGAGACCCAGTACTTC. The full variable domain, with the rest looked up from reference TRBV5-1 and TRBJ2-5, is KAGVTQTPRYLIKTRGQQVTLSCSPISGHRSVSWYQQTPGQGLQFLFEYFSETQRNKGNFPGRFSGRQFSNSRSEMNVSTLELGDSALYLCASSGGLAGIQETQYFGPGTRLLVL.

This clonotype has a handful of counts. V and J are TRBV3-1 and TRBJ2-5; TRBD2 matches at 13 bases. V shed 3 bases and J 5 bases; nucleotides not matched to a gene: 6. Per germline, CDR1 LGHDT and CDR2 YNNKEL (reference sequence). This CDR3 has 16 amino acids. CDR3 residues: CASSHRLAGGGETQYF. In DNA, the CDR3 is TGTGCCAGCAGCCATCGACTAGCGGGAGGTGGGGAGACCCAGTACTTC.